Listed below are T cell receptor beta chains from one sample, sequenced in a study of blood T cells in healthy people across ages. TCRdb reprocessed the 5' RACE reads via MiXCR and lists one record per CDR3 protein. The table has 750,000 to 850,000 distinct CDR3 sequences, 20% to 25% seen once. These same records also appear under a second study, on T cells of mothers and their children.

The sequencing sample was made of blood. The receptors here all came from a boy younger than 18 in good health. The conserved cysteine and the conserved F or W are not part of the CDR3 here. The order of the fields is V gene, CDR3 length, J gene, CDR3 protein.

V gene: TRBV23-1; CDR3 length: 14; J gene: TRBJ2-5; CDR3 protein: ASSQETGLPQETQY
V gene: TRBV3-1; CDR3 length: 14; J gene: TRBJ2-7; CDR3 protein: ASSQEDGDWDYEQY
V gene: TRBV27; CDR3 length: 12; J gene: TRBJ2-5; CDR3 protein: ASSLFVGGETQY
V gene: TRBV30; CDR3 length: 13; J gene: TRBJ2-1; CDR3 protein: AWSATGSSYNEQF
V gene: TRBV29-1; CDR3 length: 9; J gene: TRBJ2-7; CDR3 protein: SVAWAYEQY
V gene: TRBV29-1; CDR3 length: 12; J gene: NA; CDR3 protein: SVDSQRERETQY
V gene: TRBV29-1; CDR3 length: 10; J gene: TRBJ1-2; CDR3 protein: SVIAGGDGYT
V gene: TRBV2; CDR3 length: 12; J gene: TRBJ2-1; CDR3 protein: ASSRDTAYNEQF
V gene: TRBV7-2; CDR3 length: 17; J gene: TRBJ2-6; CDR3 protein: ASSLVFRDRVSGANVLT
V gene: TRBV7-2; CDR3 length: 15; J gene: NA; CDR3 protein: ASSLAGTPLSPYEQY
V gene: TRBV5-1; CDR3 length: 12; J gene: TRBJ2-7; CDR3 protein: ASSLVGPSYEQY
V gene: TRBV4-3; CDR3 length: 12; J gene: TRBJ1-2; CDR3 protein: ASSYRDRDYGYT
V gene: TRBV6-5; CDR3 length: 10; J gene: TRBJ1-2; CDR3 protein: ASSRDRYGYT
V gene: TRBV5-6; CDR3 length: 13; J gene: TRBJ2-7; CDR3 protein: ASNAGDRNSYEQY
V gene: TRBV5-1; CDR3 length: 13; J gene: TRBJ2-1; CDR3 protein: ASSPGLALYNEQF
V gene: TRBV6-2/TRBV6-3; CDR3 length: 14; J gene: TRBJ1-5; CDR3 protein: ASSYSRPGGNQPQH
V gene: TRBV4-3; CDR3 length: 12; J gene: TRBJ1-2; CDR3 protein: ASSQDRRSGGYT
V gene: TRBV15; CDR3 length: 15; J gene: TRBJ1-5; CDR3 protein: ATSSRIWGLSDQPQH
V gene: TRBV5-8; CDR3 length: 13; J gene: TRBJ1-1; CDR3 protein: ASSLGTLRNTEAF
V gene: TRBV4-1; CDR3 length: 13; J gene: NA; CDR3 protein: ASSEDWPTLIEQY
V gene: TRBV7-9; CDR3 length: 14; J gene: TRBJ1-3; CDR3 protein: ASSVLDRGPGNTIY
V gene: TRBV7-9; CDR3 length: 14; J gene: TRBJ2-5; CDR3 protein: ASSLVGGQYQETQY
V gene: TRBV20-1; CDR3 length: 10; J gene: TRBJ2-1; CDR3 protein: SAPDFYNEQF
V gene: TRBV7-9; CDR3 length: 13; J gene: NA; CDR3 protein: ASSLGAPGADEQY
V gene: TRBV6-2/TRBV6-3; CDR3 length: 13; J gene: TRBJ2-6; CDR3 protein: ASRDTGLGANVLT
V gene: TRBV13; CDR3 length: 12; J gene: TRBJ2-3; CDR3 protein: ASSRGGLADTQY
V gene: TRBV20-1; CDR3 length: 15; J gene: TRBJ1-2; CDR3 protein: SASTLTGGNDNYGYT